The 8 T cell receptor beta chains listed next were all sequenced from one sample in a study of blood T cell repertoires in COVID-19. The repertoire was sequenced with immunoSEQ multiplex PCR; TCRdb's copy has only in-frame clones and lacks some. The profile covers around 300,000 clones, with less than 90% appearing a single time and roughly 14% taken by the ten largest. Input material: peripheral blood. The source of these receptors is a woman in her 70s with COVID-19, enrolled during active disease.

Remarks on this clone: Relative to the germline gene, one junction end is altered; a read error may explain this. The rearrangement links TRBV6-5 to TRBJ2-7, with 11 bases aligning to TRBD1. This CDR3 has 15 residues. The germline gives CDR1 MNHEY, CDR2 SVGAGI. CDR3 loop: CASSDSGQGVGEQYF. Here the CDR3 DNA reads TGTGCCAGCAGTGACTCGGGACAGGGGGTAGGCGAGCAGTACTTC.

The chain links TRBV27 to TRBJ2-1; 7 bases fit TRBD2. Germline trimming cut 5 bases from V and 7 bases from J; bases unmatched to any gene: 11. Per germline, CDR1 MNHEY and CDR2 SMNVEV (reference sequence). CDR3 length: 15 residues. CDR3 sequence: CASSPRTSRENEQFF. The CDR3 DNA follows: TGTGCCAGCAGTCCCAGGACTAGTAGGGAGAATGAGCAGTTCTTC.

The chain recombines TRBV7-9 with TRBJ1-5; D not resolved. This CDR3 has 14 residues. Trimming shortened V by 1 base and J by 5 bases, and 9 bases separated the two germline ends. CDR1 is SEHNR, CDR2 FQNEAQ, per germline (reference sequence). CDR3 sequence: CASSLVAADQPQHF. CDR3 bases: TGTGCCAGCAGCTTAGTCGCGGCAGATCAGCCCCAGCATTTT. Supplemented by reference TRBV7-9 and TRBJ1-5, the full variable domain reads DTGVSQNPRHKITKRGQNVTFRCDPISEHNRLYWYRQTLGQGPEFLTYFQNEAQLEKSRLLSDRFSAERPKGSFSTLEIQRTEQGDSAMYLCASSLVAADQPQHFGDGTRLSIL.

The chain couples TRBV5-1 to TRBJ2-3; perhaps TRBD2 as D (6 bases). This CDR3 comprises 16 residues. The germline V gene encodes CDR1 SGHRS and CDR2 YFSETQ. Trimming took 0 bases from V and 3 from J, leaving 14 bases between them. CDR3 protein: CASSLGQRGKTDTQYF. CDR3 nucleotide sequence: TGCGCCAGCAGCTTGGGGCAGCGCGGGAAGACAGATACGCAGTATTTT.

The rearrangement joins TRBV2 to TRBJ1-2, with no clear D. The length of the CDR3 is 13 residues. Germline assignment: CDR1 SNHLY and CDR2 FYNNEI. Deletions cut 1 base from V and 4 bases from J, with 7 bases between. The CDR3 protein is CASSEDSIYGYTF. Written as DNA, the CDR3 is TGTGCCAGCAGTGAAGACAGCATCTATGGCTACACCTTC. The whole variable domain, remainder taken from reference TRBV2 and TRBJ1-2, is EPEVTQTPSHQVTQMGQEVILRCVPISNHLYFYWYRQILGQKVEFLVSFYNNEISEKSEIFDDQFSVERPDGSNFTLKIRSTKLEDSAMYFCASSEDSIYGYTFGSGTRLTVV.

The V and J genes are TRBV7-3 and TRBJ1-2; 7 bases line up with TRBD1. After removal of 4 bases from V and 4 bases from J, the junction contained 3 bases not matched to a gene. The CDR3 totals 13 residues. Looked up from germline, CDR1 is SGHTA and CDR2 is FQGTGA. CDR3 loop: CASSSTGFYGYTF. The DNA for the CDR3 is TGTGCCAGCAGCTCGACAGGGTTCTATGGCTACACCTTC.

The CDR3 is CASSLRAGGLSGELFF. The CDR3 DNA reads as TGTGCCAGCAGCCTTCGGGCGGGGGGCCTCTCCGGGGAGCTGTTTTTT. The rearrangement uses TRBV11-2 and TRBJ2-2; 8 nucleotides align to TRBD2. V shed 5 bases, J shed 6 bases, and the junction held 11 bases outside the gene matches. The CDR3 length is 16 residues. From germline, CDR1 is SGHAT and CDR2 FQNNGV. Full variable domain (remainder filled in from reference TRBV11-2 and TRBJ2-2): EAGVAQSPRYKIIEKRQSVAFWCNPISGHATLYWYQQILGQGPKLLIQFQNNGVVDDSQLPKDRFSAERLKGVDSTLKIQPAKLEDSAVYLCASSLRAGGLSGELFFGEGSRLTVL.

The chain links TRBV19 to TRBJ1-1; 8 positions agree with TRBD1. V shed 6 bases and J 2 bases; nucleotides not matched to a gene: 5. This CDR3 region has 14 residues. CDR1 is LNHDA, CDR2 SQIVND, per germline (reference sequence). The DNA for the CDR3 is TGTGCCAGTAGGGAGGGACAGGCAAACACTGAAGCTTTCTTT. This encodes CASREGQANTEAFF.